This record concerns one TCR beta chain sequence. Antigen unknown. The sample belongs to a study of response to subunit inactivated influenza vaccine. Study findings and constraints: Only a handful of new T cells, the authors suggested, are recruited with each seasonal influenza vaccination.

TCRdb reprocessed the RT-PCR reads with MiXCR, giving one entry per CDR3 protein. The sample has hundreds of thousands of distinct CDR3 sequences; 25% are singletons. V dropped 2 bases and J dropped 2; count of bases not matched to a gene: 1. The CDR3 extends over 14 amino acids. The V gene's germline CDR1 is KGHSH and CDR2 LQKENI. This specimen was CD4+ T cells sorted from PBMCs, taken 5 days after vaccination. The origin of this receptor is a man aged 50-60 years who received an inactivated influenza vaccine. V usage is TRBV18 and J usage is TRBJ2-7, with TRBD1 matching over 9 bases. The CDR3 loop reads CASSPTGGPYEQYF. In nucleotides, the CDR3 is TGTGCCAGCTCACCAACAGGGGGCCCCTACGAGCAGTACTTC.